This entry lists 2 T cell receptor beta chains sequenced from one sample in a study of cytomegalovirus exposure and HLA in healthy donors (dated by TCRdb to the late 2010s). Library method: the immunoSEQ multiplex PCR assay. For the multiplex PCR, a mixture combining 60 forward primers for TCR Vbeta segments and 13 reverse primers for TCR Jbeta segments was used. In its TCRdb copy, this immuneACCESS table keeps in-frame sequences only and misses some clones. Where compared with another copy, unresolved V genes explain less than half of these, and the others have no known cause. In this sample the table shows more than 95,000 clones, over 75% of which occur a single time. The ten largest clonotypes hold 7.5% to 10% of the sample. The sample consisted of PBMCs. The receptor source for this set is a middle-aged woman in good health and CMV-seropositive.

The chain uses TRBV5-4 and TRBJ2-2, with D perhaps TRBD2 (5 bases). Per germline, CDR1 SGHNT and CDR2 YYREEE (reference sequence). V lost 3 bases, J lost 5 bases, and 11 bases lay in between. CDR3 length equals 14 residues. CDR3 protein: CASSSSTSTGELFF. The CDR3 DNA is TGTGCCAGCAGCTCCTCCACTAGTACCGGGGAGCTGTTTTTT.

In its sample, this clone was seen a few times. J is TRBJ2-3 and V is TRBV5-1; 12 bases are shared with TRBD2. Per germline, CDR1 SGHRS and CDR2 YFSETQ. The CDR3 runs to 16 residues. Trimming cost V 0 bases and J 6 bases; bases outside gene matches: 5. CDR3 residues: CASSLGTSGKWDTQYF. CDR3 coding DNA: TGCGCCAGCAGCTTGGGGACTAGCGGGAAATGGGATACGCAGTATTTT.